The 17 T cell receptor beta chains below come from one sample, sequenced in a study of blood T cell repertoires in COVID-19. Clones were read by immunoSEQ multiplex PCR, and TCRdb kept only the in-frame ones, dropping some. The repertoire holds about 300,000 clones, with approximately 88% as singletons. Sequenced: peripheral blood. These receptors came from a woman aged 25 to 39 who had recovered from COVID-19.

The J gene is TRBJ1-6, the V gene TRBV3-1 (or the pseudogene TRBV3-2); weak D call: TRBD1 (5 bases). The CDR3 covers 16 residues. V lost 1 base and J lost 9, with 16 bases in between. Germline V gene data show CDR1 as LGHDT and CDR2 as YNNKEL (reference sequence). The CDR3, as DNA: TGTGCCAGCAGCCAAGGAACGGGACTAACGGGTTCACCCCTCCACTTT. The encoded protein is CASSQGTGLTGSPLHF.

The chain links TRBV3-1 (or the pseudogene TRBV3-2) to TRBJ2-1; 8 bases are shared with TRBD2. The CDR3 loop spans 16 amino acids. Germline lookup yields CDR1 LGHDT and CDR2 YNNKEL (reference sequence). V dropped 4 bases and J dropped 5; count of bases not matched to a gene: 10. CDR3 in DNA: TGTGCCAGCAGCCTTTTAGGCGGGGGGAAAGACAATGAGCAGTTCTTC. Residues: CASSLLGGGKDNEQFF.

The gene calls are TRBV18 and TRBJ1-5, with 8 bases lining up with TRBD1. Looked up from germline, CDR1 is KGHSH and CDR2 is LQKENI. The CDR3 is 12 residues long. J was trimmed by 7 bases and V by 6 bases; bases with no gene match: 2. CDR3 sequence (DNA): TGTGCCAGCTCGGACAGGGACCAGCCCCAGCATTTT. The encoded protein is CASSDRDQPQHF.

The chain joins TRBV10-3 to TRBJ2-5; 11 bases match TRBD2. Trimming at V came to 0 bases and at J to 1 base, leaving 4 bases not matched to a gene. The CDR3 is 17 residues long. Germline CDR1 ENHRY, CDR2 SYGVKD. CDR3 nucleotides: TGTGCCATCAGTGAGTCTTTGACTAGCGGGACCCAAGAGACCCAGTACTTC. Its protein product is CAISESLTSGTQETQYF.

The V gene is TRBV29-1, the J gene TRBJ1-6; 9 nucleotides match TRBD1. The length of the CDR3 is 14 residues. Germline CDR1 is SQVTM and CDR2 is ANQGSEA. V shed 3 bases and J 14 bases; nucleotides not matched to a gene: 11. This CDR3 is CSVEDPGQGLALHF. The CDR3 nucleotides read TGCAGCGTTGAGGATCCGGGACAGGGTTTGGCCCTCCACTTT.

CDR3 coding DNA: TGTGCCAGCAGCCCTCGGACGACAGGGGAAGGCACTGAAGCTTTCTTT. Translating it yields CASSPRTTGEGTEAFF. The chain couples TRBV3-1 (or the pseudogene TRBV3-2) to TRBJ1-1; TRBD1 matches 8 bases. The CDR3 runs to 16 residues. The germline V gene has CDR1 LGHDT and CDR2 YNNKEL (reference sequence). J lost 4 bases, V lost 4 bases, and 11 bases had no gene match.

This sequence joins TRBV6-6 and TRBJ2-7, with D possibly TRBD1 on 6 matching bases. CDR1 and CDR2 from the germline V gene are MNHNY and SVGAGI (reference sequence). This CDR3 spans 13 amino acids. V was trimmed by 6 bases and J by 3 bases, leaving 12 bases between them. Here the CDR3 reads CASRNSDSYEQYF. In DNA, the CDR3 is TGTGCCAGCAGGAATTCGGACAGCTACGAGCAGTACTTC.

This clone appeared a few times. The rearrangement links TRBV6-6 to TRBJ2-2; TRBD1 matches 7 bases. CDR1 is MNHNY and CDR2 is SVGAGI in the germline V gene (reference sequence). CDR3 length equals 16 residues. V was pared by 4 bases and J by 1 base, with 6 bases of the junction left unmatched. The CDR3: CASSFPQGKNTGELFF. The CDR3 DNA reads as TGTGCCAGCAGTTTTCCACAGGGGAAGAACACCGGGGAGCTGTTTTTT.

The gene calls are TRBV6-2 or TRBV6-3 and TRBJ2-3; TRBD2 matches 14 bases. The CDR3 totals 15 residues. The J segment lost 4 bases and the V segment lost 4 bases, leaving 1 base of the junction unmatched. Germline V gene sequence: CDR1 MNHEY, CDR2 SVGEGT. The CDR3 here is CASSSTSGGADTQYF. The CDR3 DNA reads TGTGCCAGCAGTTCGACTAGCGGGGGGGCAGATACGCAGTATTTT.

As for this clone: The sample has other DNA sequences that encode this CDR3 too. The chain uses TRBV4-3 and TRBJ2-5; 8 nucleotides agree with TRBD1. V lost 1 base and J lost 5; bases outside the gene matches: 3. In germline, CDR1 is LGHNA, CDR2 YSLEER. The CDR3 length is 14 residues. CDR3 protein: CASSQGTGRETQYF. CDR3 nucleotides: TGCGCCAGCAGCCAAGGGACAGGGAGGGAGACCCAGTACTTC.

This clone was found once. This chain uses TRBV7-9 with TRBJ2-7; TRBD2 matches 14 bases. The CDR3 totals 18 residues. Germline loops: CDR1 SEHNR, CDR2 FQNEAQ (reference sequence). The V segment lost 1 base and the J segment 3 bases; nucleotides outside the gene matches: 8. The CDR3 is CASSLGLAGGPMVYEQYF. The CDR3 DNA follows: TGTGCCAGCAGCTTAGGACTAGCGGGGGGGCCGATGGTCTACGAGCAGTACTTC.

This chain uses TRBV29-1 with TRBJ2-3; maybe TRBD1 (6 bases). The CDR3 covers 14 residues. V lost 4 bases to trimming and J lost 5 bases, with 16 bases between them. Germline V gives CDR1 SQVTM, CDR2 ANQGSEA. In DNA form, the CDR3 reads TGCAGCGTTGTGGGGAAGCAGGGGTTAGATACGCAGTATTTT. Protein: CSVVGKQGLDTQYF.

The rearrangement uses TRBV14 and TRBJ1-5; D might be TRBD1 (6 bases). Trimming shortened V by 1 base and J by 8 bases, and 15 bases separated the two germline ends. There are 15 residues in the CDR3. The V gene's germline CDR1 is SGHDN and CDR2 FVKESK. The CDR3 protein is CASSQVVGTSEPQHF. In DNA, the CDR3 is TGTGCCAGCAGCCAAGTCGTCGGGACAAGCGAGCCCCAGCATTTT.

The rearrangement joins TRBV28 to TRBJ1-5, with D perhaps TRBD1 (6 bases). The V and J ends lost 8 bases and 1 base respectively, with 15 bases between them. The CDR3 loop spans 15 amino acids. Germline V gene lookup returns CDR1 MDHEN and CDR2 SYDVKM. The CDR3 reads CASGEGGRSNQPQHF. In DNA, the CDR3 is TGTGCCAGCGGAGAAGGGGGAAGGAGCAATCAGCCCCAGCATTTT.

The chain couples TRBV6-5 to TRBJ2-2; 10 positions agree with TRBD2. V gave up 5 bases and J gave up 2 bases; unmatched junction bases: 2. This CDR3 spans 15 amino acids. The V gene's germline CDR1 is MNHEY and CDR2 SVGAGI. The CDR3 DNA is TGTGCCAGCAGTCTACTAGCGGGAAACACCGGGGAGCTGTTTTTT. Protein product: CASSLLAGNTGELFF.

The chain employs TRBV3-1 (or the pseudogene TRBV3-2) and TRBJ1-3, with unresolved D. This CDR3 has 13 residues. Germline-derived CDR1 and CDR2 are LGHDT and YNNKEL (reference sequence). Between the trimmed V and J ends, which lost 3 bases and 4 bases, there was a span of 7 bases. For the CDR3, the DNA is TGTGCCAGCAGCCAGAGTCTAGGAAACACCATATATTTT. This gives the protein CASSQSLGNTIYF.

This clone showed up just a few times. The rearrangement links TRBV29-1 to TRBJ1-1; TRBD1 might be the D (6 bases). The CDR3 runs to 12 residues. Germline V gene lookup returns CDR1 SQVTM and CDR2 ANQGSEA. Trimming took off 6 bases at V and 5 bases at J, with 13 bases between the two ends. CDR3 region: CSVNGRGTEAFF. CDR3 nucleotide sequence: TGCAGCGTCAACGGCAGGGGAACTGAAGCTTTCTTT.